This TCR beta chain was retrieved from a study of T cell responses to AZD1222 COVID-19 vaccine. CDR1 SQVTM and CDR2 ANQGSEA come from the germline V gene. The CDR3 has 12 amino acids. Trimming took off 4 bases at V and 6 bases at J, with 9 bases between the two ends. The table came from immunoSEQ multiplex PCR; TCRdb's copy has only in-frame clones and leaves some out. Of around 87,000 clones in the sample, around 87% were seen once. The chain recombines TRBV29-1 with TRBJ1-4, with TRBD1 as a possible D gene (5 bases). The sample consisted of peripheral blood, taken 28 days after the second AZD1222 dose. The receptor was isolated from an adult who received the AZD1222 COVID-19 vaccine. CDR3 in amino acids: CSVARGDEKLFF. CDR3 coding DNA: TGCAGCGTTGCGAGGGGTGATGAAAAACTGTTTTTT.